A single sample is the source of the 5 T cell receptor beta chains below, sequenced in a study of cytomegalovirus exposure and HLA in healthy donors. The PCR had 60 Vbeta and 13 Jbeta primers. The table came from immunoSEQ multiplex PCR; TCRdb's copy has only in-frame clones and leaves some out. The repertoire holds around 120,000 clones, around 80% seen once, with roughly 4.9% in the top ten. The sample was PBMCs. These receptors were obtained from a female donor in good health and CMV-seropositive.

The gene calls are TRBV4-1 and TRBJ2-7, with TRBD1 as a possible D gene (5 bases). The CDR3 has 16 residues. Between the trimmed V and J ends, which lost 3 bases and 4 bases, there was a span of 19 bases. Germline values: CDR1 MGHRA, CDR2 YSYEKL. The CDR3 sequence: CASSHSVVKGIYEQYF. DNA of the CDR3: TGCGCCAGCAGCCACTCGGTGGTCAAGGGGATATACGAGCAGTACTTC.

The rearrangement joins TRBV28 to TRBJ1-5; D perhaps matches TRBD1 (6 bases). The V end lost 4 bases, the J end lost 0 bases, and 19 bases lay between the germline ends. The length of the CDR3 is 18 residues. Germline V gene lookup returns CDR1 MDHEN and CDR2 SYDVKM. DNA of the CDR3: TGTGCCAGCAGTTCCTCCGGGACACTTCCTTATAGCAATCAGCCCCAGCATTTT. Translation gives CASSSSGTLPYSNQPQHF.

The CDR3 sequence is CASSQGGVNYGYTF. The CDR3 coding sequence is TGTGCCAGCAGCCAAGGGGGGGTAAACTATGGCTACACCTTC. The chain links TRBV4-2 to TRBJ1-2, with TRBD1 as a possible D gene (5 bases). The CDR3 covers 14 residues. Trimming took 1 base from V and 2 from J, leaving 8 bases between them. Germline lookup yields CDR1 LGHNA and CDR2 YNFKEQ.

This clone was observed once. This chain uses TRBV5-6 with TRBJ1-1; 9 nucleotides match TRBD1. Germline lookup yields CDR1 SGHDT and CDR2 YYEEEE. J gave up 4 bases and V 0 bases, and 7 bases lay outside the gene matches. The CDR3 length is 16 residues. In DNA form, the CDR3 reads TGTGCCAGCAGCTTGGGAAGTACAGGGGGCTTCACTGAAGCTTTCTTT. It yields the protein CASSLGSTGGFTEAFF.

For the CDR3, the DNA is TGTGCCAGCAGTTACGAGGGGGCAGGGGGCTACACCTTC. Residues: CASSYEGAGGYTF. The chain links TRBV6-5 to TRBJ1-2, with 7 bases that match TRBD1. There are 13 residues in the CDR3. Germline V CDR1 and CDR2: MNHEY, SVGAGI. V dropped 2 bases and J dropped 8; count of bases not matched to a gene: 5.